This TCR beta chain was sequenced in a study of blood T cells in healthy people across ages. Germline values: CDR1 SGHRS, CDR2 YFSETQ. This CDR3 spans 16 amino acids. Germline trimming cut 0 bases from V and 8 bases from J; bases unmatched to any gene: 12. It was with a sample-barcoded 5' primer and a J-beta primer mix that a second PCR of roughly 7 to 12 cycles was run. One entry per CDR3 protein, called by TCRdb with MiXCR from the 5' RACE reads. The sample holds more than 650,000 distinct CDR3 sequences, more than 25% seen once. This sample was also put to use in a study of T cells of mothers and their children. This second study says: The study sampled a few healthy Caucasian mothers and their six children.

Sequenced material: blood. The sequence was collected from a boy aged 5-17 years in good health. The chain carries TRBV5-1 and TRBJ2-7, with 9 bases aligning to TRBD1. The chain's CDR3 is CASSLATGQGRDKQYF. The CDR3, as DNA: TGCGCCAGCAGCTTGGCCACGGGACAGGGACGGGACAAGCAGTACTTC.